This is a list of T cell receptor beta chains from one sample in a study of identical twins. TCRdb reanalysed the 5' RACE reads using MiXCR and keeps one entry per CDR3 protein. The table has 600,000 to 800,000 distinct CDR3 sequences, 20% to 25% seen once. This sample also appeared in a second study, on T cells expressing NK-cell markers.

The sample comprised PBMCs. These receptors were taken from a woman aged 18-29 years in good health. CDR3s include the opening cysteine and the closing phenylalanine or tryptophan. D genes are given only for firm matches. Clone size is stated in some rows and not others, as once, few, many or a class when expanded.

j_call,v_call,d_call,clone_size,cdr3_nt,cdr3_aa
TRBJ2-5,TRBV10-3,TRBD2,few,TGTGCCATCAGTGGGGTAGCGGGCCATGGGACCCAGTACTTC,CAISGVAGHGTQYF
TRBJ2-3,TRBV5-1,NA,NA,TGCGCCAGCAGCTTTCTACCCCGGGATACGCAGTATTTT,CASSFLPRDTQYF
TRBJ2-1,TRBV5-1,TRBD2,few,TGCGCCAGCAGCTGGGGAGGGGCCAATGAGCAGTTCTTC,CASSWGGANEQFF
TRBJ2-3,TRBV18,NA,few,TGTGCCAGCTCACCGCGCCAACTTTCGGGGGCAGATACGCAGTATTTT,CASSPRQLSGADTQYF
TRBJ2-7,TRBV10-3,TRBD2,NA,TGTGCCATCAGAGGGACTAGCGGGTACGAGCAGTACTTC,CAIRGTSGYEQYF
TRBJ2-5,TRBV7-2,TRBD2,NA,TGTGCCAGCTGCAACGGAGCGGGAGGGCCGGGGGAGACCCAGTACTTC,CASCNGAGGPGETQYF
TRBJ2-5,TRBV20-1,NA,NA,TGCAGTGCTGACCGCCTACAAGGGGTTCAAGAGACCCAGTACTTC,CSADRLQGVQETQYF
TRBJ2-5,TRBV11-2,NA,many,TGTGCCAGCAGCCTGGTGGATATCAACGGAGAGACCCAGTACTTC,CASSLVDINGETQYF
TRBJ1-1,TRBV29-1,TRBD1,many,TGCAGCGCCACGGGACAGGGATTGACTAGGGCTTTCTTT,CSATGQGLTRAFF
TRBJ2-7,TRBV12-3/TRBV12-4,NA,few,TGTGCCAGCAGCAGCCGGGTCAGTAGCTCCTACGAGCAGTACTTC,CASSSRVSSSYEQYF
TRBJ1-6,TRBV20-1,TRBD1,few,TGCAGTGCTAGAGAGACAGGGACACCCCTCCACTTT,CSARETGTPLHF
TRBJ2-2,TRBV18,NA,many,TGTGCCAGCAGTCCGAACACCGGGGAGCTGTTTTTT,CASSPNTGELFF
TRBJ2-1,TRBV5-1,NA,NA,TGCGCCAGCTCCTCCGGGACGACCGGCTCTGAGCAGTTCTTC,CASSSGTTGSEQFF
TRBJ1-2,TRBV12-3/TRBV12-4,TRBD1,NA,TGTGCCAGCACCCGACAGGGGTGGTATCACTATGGCTACACCTTC,CASTRQGWYHYGYTF
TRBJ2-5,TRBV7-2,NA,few,TGTGCCAGCAGCTTATACTCCGGGGCCCTTTCTCAAGAGACCCAGTACTTC,CASSLYSGALSQETQYF
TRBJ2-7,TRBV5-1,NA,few,TGCGCCAGCAGCCCCGCCCTGACCTACGAGCAGTACTTC,CASSPALTYEQYF
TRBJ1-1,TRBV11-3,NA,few,TGTGCCAGCAGCATCCTTGGGAGGGCGGACACTGAAGCTTTCTTT,CASSILGRADTEAFF
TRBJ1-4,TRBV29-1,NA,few,TGCAGCGTTTTATATAATGAAAAACTGTTTTTT,CSVLYNEKLFF
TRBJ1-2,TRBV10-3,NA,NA,TGTGCCATCAGTGCCCAGGCCGGTAACTATGGCTACACCTTC,CAISAQAGNYGYTF
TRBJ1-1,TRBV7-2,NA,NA,TGTGCCAGCAGCCTAAGCCGGGGGGCCGGAACTGAAGCTTTCTTT,CASSLSRGAGTEAFF
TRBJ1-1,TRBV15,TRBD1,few,TGTGCCACCAGCAGCAGGACAGGGAACACTGAAGCTTTCTTT,CATSSRTGNTEAFF
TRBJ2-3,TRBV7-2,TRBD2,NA,TGTGCCAGCAGCTCCCTTAGCGGGAGTTGGACAGATACGCAGTATTTT,CASSSLSGSWTDTQYF
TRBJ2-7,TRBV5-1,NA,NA,TGCGCCAGCAGCGGAGACACCGGGCCCTCCTACGAGCAGTACTTC,CASSGDTGPSYEQYF
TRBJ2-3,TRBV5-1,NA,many,TGCGCCAGCAGCTTGGCTGCAGGGGGCACAGATACGCAGTATTTT,CASSLAAGGTDTQYF
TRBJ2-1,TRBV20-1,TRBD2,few,TGCAGTGCGATAAAAGCGGGGGGGACCTCCTACAATGAGCAGTTCTTC,CSAIKAGGTSYNEQFF
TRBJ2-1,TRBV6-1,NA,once,TGTGCCAGCAGTACCCGCCTAGGGCGGGATGAGCAGTTCTTC,CASSTRLGRDEQFF
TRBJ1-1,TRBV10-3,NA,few,TGTGCCATCACGGCAGCCTTGAACACTGAAGCTTTCTTT,CAITAALNTEAFF
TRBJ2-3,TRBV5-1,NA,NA,TGCGCCAGCAGCTTCCGAAACGAGAATACGCAGTATTTT,CASSFRNENTQYF
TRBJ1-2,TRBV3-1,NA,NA,TGTGCCAGCAGCCTGGAACCCGGGACCTATGGCTACACCTTC,CASSLEPGTYGYTF
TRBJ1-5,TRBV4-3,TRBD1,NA,TGCGCCAGCAGCCAAGCGACAGGGGGAGGTCAGCCCCAGCATTTT,CASSQATGGGQPQHF
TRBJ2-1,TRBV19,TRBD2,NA,TGTGCCAGTTCCGAAGCGGGAGGGCCGTTTGAGCAGTTCTTC,CASSEAGGPFEQFF
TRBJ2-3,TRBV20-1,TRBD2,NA,TGCAGTGCTAGAGATCCCGCTAGCGGGAACACAGATACGCAGTATTTT,CSARDPASGNTDTQYF
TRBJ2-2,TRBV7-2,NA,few,TGTGCCAGCAGCCGAGCCCCAACCGGGGAGCTGTTTTTT,CASSRAPTGELFF
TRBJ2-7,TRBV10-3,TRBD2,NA,TGTGCCATCAGCGGCGGGAGCGAACTCTACGAGCAGTACTTC,CAISGGSELYEQYF
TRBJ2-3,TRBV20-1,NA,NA,TGCAGTGCAGTCCGCCTTGAGGGTTACTTTAGCACAGATACGCAGTATTTT,CSAVRLEGYFSTDTQYF
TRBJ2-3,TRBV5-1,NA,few,TGCGCCAGCAGACCCTATCCCCCCGGCTCAAGCACAGATACGCAGTATTTT,CASRPYPPGSSTDTQYF
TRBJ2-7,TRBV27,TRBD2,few,TGTGCCAGCACCATCAAGGGAGGGCTTGGCGAGCAGTACTTC,CASTIKGGLGEQYF
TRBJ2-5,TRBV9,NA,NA,TGTGCCAGCAGCGTAGATAGGGACACGAAGACCCAGTACTTC,CASSVDRDTKTQYF
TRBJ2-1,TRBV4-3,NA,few,TGCGCCAGCCCCCGGGGGTCAAGAGGGGCGCCTGAGCAGTTCTTC,CASPRGSRGAPEQFF
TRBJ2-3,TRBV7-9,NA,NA,TGTGCCAGCAGCTCCCACAGCACAGATACGCAGTATTTT,CASSSHSTDTQYF
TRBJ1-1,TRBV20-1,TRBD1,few,TGCAGTGCTAGGTTGGACAGGGGCACTGAAGCTTTCTTT,CSARLDRGTEAFF
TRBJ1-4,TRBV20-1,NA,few,TGCAGTGCTAGAGAGGGGGGGGATGAAAAACTGTTTTTT,CSAREGGDEKLFF
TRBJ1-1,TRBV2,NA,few,TGTGCCAGCAGTGAAGACCTGGCTGAAGCTTTCTTT,CASSEDLAEAFF
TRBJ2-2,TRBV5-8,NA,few,TGTGCCAGCAGCACACTAGTCTGGTCGCGGAACACCGGGGAGCTGTTTTTT,CASSTLVWSRNTGELFF
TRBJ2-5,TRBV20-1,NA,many,TGCAGTGCTAGAGATCAATCATCGGGGGAGACAGAGACCCAGTACTTC,CSARDQSSGETETQYF
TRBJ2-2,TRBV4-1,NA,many,TGCGCCAGCAGCCCGTCCCGGGGGTCGCACGGGGAGCTGTTTTTT,CASSPSRGSHGELFF
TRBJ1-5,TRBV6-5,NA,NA,TGTGCCAGCAGTTACTCGATAGGTGGGGATCAGCCCCAGCATTTT,CASSYSIGGDQPQHF
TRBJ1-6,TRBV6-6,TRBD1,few,TGTGCCGGCGGGACAGCCCCTAATTCACCCCTCCACTTT,CAGGTAPNSPLHF
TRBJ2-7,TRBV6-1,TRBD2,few,TGTGCCAGCACGAGGGGACTAGCGGGAGGCTACGAGCAGTACTTC,CASTRGLAGGYEQYF
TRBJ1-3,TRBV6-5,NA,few,TGTGCCAGCAGTTCCAGACCGGGAAACACCATATATTTT,CASSSRPGNTIYF
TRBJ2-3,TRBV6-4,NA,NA,TGTGCCAGCAGTGACTCAAACACAGATACGCAGTATTTT,CASSDSNTDTQYF
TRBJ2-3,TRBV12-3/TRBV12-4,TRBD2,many,TGTGCCAGCAGTGGACTAGCGGGGTACACAGATACGCAGTATTTT,CASSGLAGYTDTQYF
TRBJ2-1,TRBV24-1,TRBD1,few,TGTGCCACCAGTGGCCAGGGGGCCGCCTCATACAATGAGCAGTTCTTC,CATSGQGAASYNEQFF
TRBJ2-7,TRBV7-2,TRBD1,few,TGTGCCAGCAGCTCCTCGGGACAGGGGTGGTACGAGCAGTACTTC,CASSSSGQGWYEQYF
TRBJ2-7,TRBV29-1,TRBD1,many,TGCAGCGCCCTCACAGGGGTCGAGCAGTACTTC,CSALTGVEQYF